Shown below are 15 T cell receptor beta chains from a single sample sequenced in a study of multiple sclerosis patients with progressive multifocal leukoencephalopathy. Profiling relied on immunoSEQ multiplex PCR, and the TCRdb table lists in-frame clones only, not all of them. Of 25,000 to 35,000 clones in the sample, 85% to 90% were seen once. Time point indicated: more than 5 months of natalizumab therapy. The sample consisted of PBMCs, taken from a patient treated with natalizumab. These receptors originate from a human donor with multiple sclerosis.

The CDR3 nucleotides are TGCAGCGCTACCAGACCGTTGAATCAAGAGACCCAGTACTTC. Encoded protein: CSATRPLNQETQYF. The chain is built from TRBV29-1 and TRBJ2-5; no definite D call. The CDR3 is 14 residues long. The germline V gene has CDR1 SQVTM and CDR2 ANQGSEA. V was cut by 7 bases and J by 2 bases, with 17 bases left in between.

This sequence joins TRBV5-8 and TRBJ1-1, with D possibly matching TRBD1 (5 bases). This CDR3 is built from 15 residues. Looked up from germline, CDR1 is SGHTS and CDR2 is YDEGEE. V lost 6 bases and J lost 1, with 16 bases in between. The CDR3 loop is CASTQIGTGNTEAFF. The CDR3 DNA follows: TGTGCCAGCACCCAAATCGGGACGGGGAACACTGAAGCTTTCTTT.

The chain employs TRBV15 and TRBJ2-5; a possible D gene is TRBD2 (6 bases). The J call is doubtful: the DNA matches TRBJ2-7 better. Germline CDR1 and CDR2: LNHNV and YYDKDF (reference sequence). The CDR3 loop spans 16 amino acids. CDR3 sequence reads: CATRHQAGGAAYEQYF. CDR3 coding DNA: TGTGCCACCAGACACCAAGCGGGCGGAGCGGCGTACGAGCAGTACTTC.

The J gene is TRBJ2-7, the V gene TRBV7-9; D is tentatively TRBD1 or TRBD2 (5 bases each). V dropped 2 bases and J dropped 3 bases, with 23 bases sitting between them. There are 18 residues in the CDR3. From germline, CDR1 is SEHNR and CDR2 FQNEAQ (reference sequence). The chain's CDR3 is CASSLTRGGSGGGYEQYF. In nucleotides, the CDR3 is TGTGCCAGCAGCTTAACGAGAGGAGGTAGTGGTGGGGGCTACGAGCAGTACTTC.

The rearrangement links TRBV29-1 to TRBJ2-7, with 8 bases that match TRBD1. V gave up 7 bases and J gave up 3 bases; unmatched junction bases: 5. The CDR3 extends over 12 amino acids. Germline V gene data show CDR1 as SQVTM and CDR2 as ANQGSEA. DNA for the CDR3: TGCAGCGCCCAGACAGGGGTCTACGAGCAGTACTTC. The encoded protein is CSAQTGVYEQYF.

This clone was seen just once. The chain combines TRBV10-3 with TRBJ1-1; TRBD1 is a possible D gene (5 bases). Trimming took off 0 bases at V and 1 base at J, with 12 bases between the two ends. This CDR3 spans 16 amino acids. Germline V gene sequence: CDR1 ENHRY, CDR2 SYGVKD. Here the CDR3 reads CAISESIGGRNTEAFF. For the CDR3, the DNA is TGTGCCATCAGTGAGTCAATCGGGGGAAGGAACACTGAAGCTTTCTTT.

On this clone itself: This sample includes further DNA sequences coding for the same CDR3. The V and J genes are TRBV7-2 and TRBJ1-5; 11 positions match TRBD1. Trimming took 4 bases from V and 6 from J; bases not matched to a gene: 8. In germline, CDR1 is SGHTA, CDR2 FQGNSA. CDR3 size: 16 residues. The CDR3 DNA sequence: TGTGCCAGCAGCTCCCGGACAGGGGGCTTCGGTCAGCCCCAGCATTTT. Its translation: CASSSRTGGFGQPQHF.

J is TRBJ1-6 and V is TRBV19, with D possibly TRBD1 on 5 matching bases. CDR1 and CDR2 (germline): LNHDA, SQIVND (reference sequence). The CDR3 runs to 15 residues. Trimming shortened V by 9 bases and J by 7 bases, and 19 bases separated the two germline ends. The CDR3 here is CASIQSWGGNSPLHF. CDR3 coding DNA: TGTGCCAGCATTCAGTCGTGGGGCGGGAATTCACCCCTCCACTTT.

The chain uses TRBV4-2 and TRBJ1-1; D remains unclear. The CDR3 has 16 residues. Germline CDR1 reads LGHNA; CDR2 reads YNFKEQ. The germline V and J ends were trimmed by 1 base and 4 bases, with 16 bases remaining between them. The CDR3 nucleotides are TGTGCCAGCAGCCAAGGGGAACTCGTCGTGGGCACTGAAGCTTTCTTT. It is translated as CASSQGELVVGTEAFF.

The chain employs TRBV10-3 and TRBJ2-7, with D possibly being TRBD1 or TRBD2 (6 bases each). Trimming removed 11 bases from V and 2 bases from J, with 22 bases in between. This CDR3 is 15 amino acids long. Germline-derived CDR1 and CDR2 are ENHRY and SYGVKD. CDR3 protein: CAAASGAGSPYEQYF. The CDR3 DNA reads as TGTGCCGCCGCGTCGGGGGCGGGCAGCCCCTACGAGCAGTACTTC.

J is TRBJ1-2 and V is TRBV11-2, with 7 nucleotides matching TRBD1. The germline V gene encodes CDR1 SGHAT and CDR2 FQNNGV. The CDR3 is 16 amino acids. J was trimmed by 8 bases and V by 3 bases; bases with no gene match: 15. CDR3 sequence reads: CASSFRDSAYGAGYTF. CDR3 coding DNA: TGTGCCAGCAGCTTTCGGGACAGTGCCTATGGGGCGGGCTACACCTTC.

V gene TRBV19 combines with J gene TRBJ1-2; 7 bases line up with TRBD1. Looked up from germline, CDR1 is LNHDA and CDR2 is SQIVND (reference sequence). V shed 7 bases, J shed 5 bases, and the junction held 7 bases outside the gene matches. There are 13 residues in the CDR3. The CDR3: CASKNRGRYGYTF. In DNA, the CDR3 is TGTGCCAGTAAGAACAGGGGTAGGTATGGCTACACCTTC. The full variable domain, in which reference TRBV19 and TRBJ1-2 provide the parts outside the CDR3, is DGGITQSPKYLFRKEGQNVTLSCEQNLNHDAMYWYRQDPGQGLRLIYYSQIVNDFQKGDIAEGYSVSREKKESFPLTVTSAQKNPTAFYLCASKNRGRYGYTFGSGTRLTVV.

This chain joins TRBV5-1 and TRBJ2-1; 12 bases map to TRBD1. There are 16 residues in the CDR3. With V trimmed by 0 bases and J by 9 bases, 7 bases remained unmatched. The V gene's germline CDR1 is SGHRS and CDR2 YFSETQ. The CDR3 nucleotides read TGCGCCAGCAGCTTGGCGGGGGACAGGGGGCCGGGTGAGCAGTTCTTC. Encoded protein: CASSLAGDRGPGEQFF.

The V gene is TRBV15, the J gene TRBJ1-4; 10 bases line up with TRBD1. This CDR3 region has 15 residues. After removal of 1 base from V and 10 bases from J, the junction contained 6 bases not matched to a gene. Germline CDR1 and CDR2: LNHNV and YYDKDF (reference sequence). The CDR3 loop is CATSRAGTGDRKLFF. The CDR3 nucleotides read TGTGCCACCAGCAGAGCCGGGACAGGGGACCGAAAACTGTTTTTT.

The genes are TRBV18 and TRBJ1-5, with TRBD1 matching over 8 bases. The CDR3 length is 16 residues. V shed 3 bases, J shed 1 base, and the junction held 5 bases outside the gene matches. Germline lookup yields CDR1 KGHSH and CDR2 LQKENI. The CDR3 reads CASSPTTGGSNQPQHF. CDR3 sequence (DNA): TGTGCCAGCTCACCGACAACAGGGGGGAGCAATCAGCCCCAGCATTTT.